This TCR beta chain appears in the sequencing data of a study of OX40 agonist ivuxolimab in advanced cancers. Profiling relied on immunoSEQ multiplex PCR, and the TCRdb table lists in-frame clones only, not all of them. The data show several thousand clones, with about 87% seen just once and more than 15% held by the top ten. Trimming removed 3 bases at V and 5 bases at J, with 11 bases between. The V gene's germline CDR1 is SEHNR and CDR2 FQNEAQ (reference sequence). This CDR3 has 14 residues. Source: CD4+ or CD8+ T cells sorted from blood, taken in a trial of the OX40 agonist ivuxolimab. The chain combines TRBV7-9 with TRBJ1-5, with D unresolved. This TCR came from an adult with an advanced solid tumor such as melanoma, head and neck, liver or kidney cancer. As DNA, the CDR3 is TGTGCCAGCAGCTTCGCGGCCGCTGATCAGCCCCAGCATTTT. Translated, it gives CASSFAAADQPQHF.